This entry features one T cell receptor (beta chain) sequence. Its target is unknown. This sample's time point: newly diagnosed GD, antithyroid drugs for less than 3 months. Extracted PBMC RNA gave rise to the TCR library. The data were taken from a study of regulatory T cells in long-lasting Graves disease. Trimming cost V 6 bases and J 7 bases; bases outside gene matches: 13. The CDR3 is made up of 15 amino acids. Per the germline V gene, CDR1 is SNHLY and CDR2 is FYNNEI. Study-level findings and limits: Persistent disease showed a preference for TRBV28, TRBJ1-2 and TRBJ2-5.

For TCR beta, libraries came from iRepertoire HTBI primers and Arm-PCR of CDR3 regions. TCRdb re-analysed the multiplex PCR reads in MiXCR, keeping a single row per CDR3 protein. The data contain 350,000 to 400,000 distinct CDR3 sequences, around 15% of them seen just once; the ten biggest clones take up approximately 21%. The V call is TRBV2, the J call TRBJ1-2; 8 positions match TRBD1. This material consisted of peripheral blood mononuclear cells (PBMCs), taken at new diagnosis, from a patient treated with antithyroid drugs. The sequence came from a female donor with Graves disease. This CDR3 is CASRQVGQGATGYTF. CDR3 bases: TGTGCCAGCAGGCAGGTCGGGCAGGGGGCAACTGGCTACACCTTC. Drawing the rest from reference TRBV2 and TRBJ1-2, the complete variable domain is EPEVTQTPSHQVTQMGQEVILRCVPISNHLYFYWYRQILGQKVEFLVSFYNNEISEKSEIFDDQFSVERPDGSNFTLKIRSTKLEDSAMYFCASRQVGQGATGYTFGSGTRLTVV.